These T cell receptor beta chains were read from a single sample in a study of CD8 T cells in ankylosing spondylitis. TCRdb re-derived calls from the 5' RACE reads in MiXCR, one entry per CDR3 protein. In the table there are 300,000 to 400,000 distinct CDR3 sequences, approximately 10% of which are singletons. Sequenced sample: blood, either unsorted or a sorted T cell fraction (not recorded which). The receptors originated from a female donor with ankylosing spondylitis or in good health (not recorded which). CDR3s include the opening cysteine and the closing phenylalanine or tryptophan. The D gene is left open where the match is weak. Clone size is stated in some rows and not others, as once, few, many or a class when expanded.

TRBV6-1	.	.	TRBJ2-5	TGTGCCAGCAGTGAAAATGGTCGAGTCGGGGAGACCCAGTACTTC	CASSENGRVGETQYF
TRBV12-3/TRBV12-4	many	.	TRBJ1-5	TGTGCCAGCAGTTTAAATGAAGGTCTACCCCAGCATTTT	CASSLNEGLPQHF
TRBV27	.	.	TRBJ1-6	TGTGCCAGCAGACACGTCCAGAATCCGAATTATAATTCACCCCTCCACTTT	CASRHVQNPNYNSPLHF
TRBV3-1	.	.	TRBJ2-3	TGTGCCTCCTCCTTCGAGCCAGGACCCACAGATACGCAGTATTTT	CASSFEPGPTDTQYF
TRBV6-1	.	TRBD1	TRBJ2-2	TGTGCCAGTTCCACCGGGACAGGACCCACCGGGGAGCTGTTTTTT	CASSTGTGPTGELFF
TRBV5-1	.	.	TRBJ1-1	TGCGCCAGCAGCATGGATCCGAGAGGCACTGAAGCTTTCTTT	CASSMDPRGTEAFF
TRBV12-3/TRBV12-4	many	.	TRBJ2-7	TGTGCCAGCAGGGGTCAGGGTTACGAGCAGTACTTC	CASRGQGYEQYF
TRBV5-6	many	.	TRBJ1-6	TGTGCCAGCAGCGGTAATTTTTCACCCCTCCACTTT	CASSGNFSPLHF
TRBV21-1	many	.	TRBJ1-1	TGTGCCAGCAGCCCCGGGACAGGGGACACTGAAGCTTTCTTT	CASSPGTGDTEAFF
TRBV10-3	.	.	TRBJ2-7	TGTGCCATCAGGAGAGGGCCCTACACCTACGAGCAGTACTTC	CAIRRGPYTYEQYF
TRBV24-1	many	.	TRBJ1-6	TGTGCCACCAGTGAGGCGGGTAATTCACCCCTCCACTTT	CATSEAGNSPLHF
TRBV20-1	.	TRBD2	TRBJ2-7	TGCAGTGCTAGGCGATTAGCGGGGGGTTACGAGCAGTACTTC	CSARRLAGGYEQYF
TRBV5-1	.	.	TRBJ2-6	TGCGCCAGCAGCTTGGGGGTGAGCTCTGGGGCCAACGTCCTGACTTTC	CASSLGVSSGANVLTF
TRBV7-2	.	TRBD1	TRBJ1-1	TGTGCCAGCAGCTTAGACAACAGGGGGCGCGGAGCTTTCTTT	CASSLDNRGRGAFF
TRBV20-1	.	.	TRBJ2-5	TGCAGTGCTAGAGTGGGGGCTCAAGAGACCCAGTACTTC	CSARVGAQETQYF
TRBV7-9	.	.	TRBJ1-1	TGTGCCAGCAGCTTAGGGAATTTTGGCACTGAAGCTTTCTTT	CASSLGNFGTEAFF
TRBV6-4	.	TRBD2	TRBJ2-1	TGTGCCAGCAGTGACTCACCACTAGCGGTCAATTTCAATGAGCAGTTCTTC	CASSDSPLAVNFNEQFF
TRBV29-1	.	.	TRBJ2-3	TGCAGCGTTGTATCAGGGACCTCTAGCACAGATACGCAGTATTTT	CSVVSGTSSTDTQYF
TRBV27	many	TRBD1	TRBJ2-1	TGTGCCAGCAGTCGACCGAAGGACAGGGAAGTCTTGAATGAGCAGTTCTTC	CASSRPKDREVLNEQFF
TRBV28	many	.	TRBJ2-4	TGTGCCAGCAGTCGGGACACCCCCCCAAAAAACATTCAGTACTTC	CASSRDTPPKNIQYF
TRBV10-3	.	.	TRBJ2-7	TGTGCCATCAGTTACGAGAGCGAGCAGTACTTC	CAISYESEQYF
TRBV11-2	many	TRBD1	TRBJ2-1	TGTGCCAGCAGCTTCCACCAGGGGGACAATGAGCAGTTCTTC	CASSFHQGDNEQFF